The 3 T cell receptor beta chains listed next were all sequenced from one sample in a study of response to subunit inactivated influenza vaccine. TCRdb reanalysed the RT-PCR reads using MiXCR and keeps one entry per CDR3 protein. The sample records 300,000 to 350,000 distinct CDR3 sequences, around 20% being singletons. Sequencing used PBMCs from blood, obtained less than 22 months after vaccination. All receptors come from a man aged 50-75 years who received an inactivated influenza vaccine.

This clonotype has only a few counts. The chain recombines TRBV11-3 with TRBJ2-1; unclear D gene. CDR1 and CDR2 (germline): SGHNT, YENEEA. The CDR3 extends over 15 amino acids. V was trimmed by 1 base and J by 1 base, leaving 8 bases between them. CDR3 residues: CASSLGKVSYNEQFF. CDR3 bases: TGTGCCAGCAGCTTAGGGAAGGTTTCCTACAATGAGCAGTTCTTC.

This rearrangement joins TRBV20-1 to TRBJ1-2, with D tentatively TRBD1 (6 bases). With 6 bases removed from V and 0 bases from J, the gap between germline ends came to 20 bases. The CDR3 is 16 residues long. CDR1 and CDR2 from the germline V gene are DFQATT and SNEGSKA (reference sequence). CDR3 protein: CSASGTTGAANYGYTF. The CDR3 DNA reads as TGCAGTGCCTCCGGGACTACGGGGGCGGCTAACTATGGCTACACCTTC.

The chain joins TRBV12-3 or TRBV12-4 to TRBJ1-3; D may be TRBD1 (6 bases). V lost 3 bases, J lost 0 bases, and 15 bases lay in between. The CDR3 consists of 17 residues. The CDR3 coding sequence is TGTGCCAGCAGTTTTTCGTCGGGGGCCCTCTCTGGAAACACCATATATTTT. Translating it yields CASSFSSGALSGNTIYF.